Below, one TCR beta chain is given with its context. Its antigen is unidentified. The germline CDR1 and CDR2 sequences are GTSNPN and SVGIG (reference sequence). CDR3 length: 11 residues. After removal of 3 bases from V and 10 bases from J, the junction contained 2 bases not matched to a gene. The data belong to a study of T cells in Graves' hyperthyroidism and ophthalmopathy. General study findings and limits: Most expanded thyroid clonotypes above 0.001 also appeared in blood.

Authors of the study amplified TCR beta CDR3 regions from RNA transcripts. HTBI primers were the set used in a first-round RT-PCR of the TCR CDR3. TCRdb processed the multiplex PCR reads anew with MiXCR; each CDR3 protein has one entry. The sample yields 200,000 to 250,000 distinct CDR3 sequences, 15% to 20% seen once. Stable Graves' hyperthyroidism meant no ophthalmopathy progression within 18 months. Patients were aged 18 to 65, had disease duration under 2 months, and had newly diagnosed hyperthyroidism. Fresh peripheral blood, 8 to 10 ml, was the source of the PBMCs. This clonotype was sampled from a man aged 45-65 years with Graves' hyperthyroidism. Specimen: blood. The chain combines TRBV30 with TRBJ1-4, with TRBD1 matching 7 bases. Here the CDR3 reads CAWRHRGKLFF. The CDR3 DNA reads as TGTGCCTGGAGACACAGGGGAAAACTGTTTTTT.